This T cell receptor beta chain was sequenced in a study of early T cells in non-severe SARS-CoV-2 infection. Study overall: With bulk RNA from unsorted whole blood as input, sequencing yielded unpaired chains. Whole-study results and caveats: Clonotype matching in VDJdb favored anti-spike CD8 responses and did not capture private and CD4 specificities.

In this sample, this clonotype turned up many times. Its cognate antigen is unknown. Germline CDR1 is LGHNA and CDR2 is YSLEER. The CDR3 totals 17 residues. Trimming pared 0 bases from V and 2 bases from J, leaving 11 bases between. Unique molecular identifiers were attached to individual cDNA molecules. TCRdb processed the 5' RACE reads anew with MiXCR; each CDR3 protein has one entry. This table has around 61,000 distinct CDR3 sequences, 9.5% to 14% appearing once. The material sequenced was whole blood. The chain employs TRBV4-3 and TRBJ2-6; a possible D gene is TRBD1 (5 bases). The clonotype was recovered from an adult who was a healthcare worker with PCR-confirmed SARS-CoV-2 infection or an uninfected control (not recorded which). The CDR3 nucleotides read TGCGCCAGCAGCCAAGATGGGGCCTCAACTGGGGCCAACGTCCTGACTTTC. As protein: CASSQDGASTGANVLTF.